A single sample gave rise to the 27 T cell receptor beta chains below, sequenced in a study of somatic mutations in cytotoxic T cells in rheumatoid arthritis. Profiled with immunoSEQ multiplex PCR; TCRdb holds only in-frame clones, not every one. This table holds over 10,000 clones, around four fifths found once. Specimen: CD8+ T cells sorted from blood. The receptor set was obtained from a woman in her fifties or sixties in good health.

V usage is TRBV9 and J usage is TRBJ2-7; 9 positions match TRBD2. The CDR3 is made up of 15 amino acids. Trimming took 5 bases from V and 4 from J; bases not matched to a gene: 10. The germline CDR1 and CDR2 sequences are SGDLS and YYNGEE. CDR3 nucleotides: TGTGCCAGCAGTCCCTTAGCGGGGGAAGTGTACGAGCAGTACTTC. It translates to CASSPLAGEVYEQYF.

The rearrangement links TRBV11-3 to TRBJ2-1; 7 bases line up with TRBD2. CDR1 is SGHNT and CDR2 is YENEEA in the germline V gene. Trimming at V came to 5 bases and at J to 3 bases, leaving 7 bases not matched to a gene. This CDR3 has 15 amino acids. The CDR3 nucleotides are TGTGCCAGCAGCCCCTCTAGCGGAATCTACAATGAGCAGTTCTTC. As protein: CASSPSSGIYNEQFF. Filled out from reference TRBV11-3 and TRBJ2-1, the complete variable domain reads EAGVVQSPRYKIIEKKQPVAFWCNPISGHNTLYWYLQNLGQGPELLIRYENEEAVDDSQLPKDRFSAERLKGVDSTLKIQPAELGDSAVYLCASSPSSGIYNEQFFGPGTRLTVL.

The chain combines TRBV6-5 with TRBJ2-2; the match to TRBD1 covers 7 bases. The V segment lost 5 bases and the J segment 2 bases; nucleotides outside the gene matches: 5. From germline, CDR1 is MNHEY and CDR2 SVGAGI. The CDR3 runs 15 residues. The CDR3 nucleotides are TGTGCCAGCAGTATCGGGACAGAAAACACCGGGGAGCTGTTTTTT. It is translated as CASSIGTENTGELFF.

This chain links TRBV11-2 with TRBJ2-5, with D maybe TRBD2 (6 bases). V lost 5 bases and J lost 4, with 11 bases in between. The CDR3 is 13 residues long. Germline V gives CDR1 SGHAT, CDR2 FQNNGV. The CDR3 DNA sequence: TGTGCCAGCAGCCCTTCGGGGGTAGAGACCCAGTACTTC. Translation: CASSPSGVETQYF.

This chain joins TRBV10-3 and TRBJ1-1; tentatively, D is TRBD1 (5 bases). Germline-derived CDR1 and CDR2 are ENHRY and SYGVKD. CDR3 length: 12 amino acids. Trimming took 10 bases from V and 8 from J, leaving 17 bases between them. Here the CDR3 reads CATLDTSREAFF. The CDR3 DNA reads as TGTGCCACCTTGGACACCTCACGGGAAGCTTTCTTT.

By its share, this clone is medium-sized. The chain recombines TRBV27 with TRBJ2-7; 10 bases fit TRBD1. CDR3 length equals 15 residues. Germline V CDR1 and CDR2: MNHEY, SMNVEV (reference sequence). V was clipped by 5 bases and J by 5 bases; unmatched bases: 9. This CDR3 reads CASSAPGQGRHEQYF. As DNA, the CDR3 is TGTGCCAGCAGTGCACCGGGACAGGGGAGGCACGAGCAGTACTTC.

The chain is built from TRBV5-6 and TRBJ2-5; the D gene is possibly TRBD1 (5 bases). The V gene lost 1 base and the J gene lost 5 bases, with 18 bases spanning the gap. The CDR3 contains 16 residues. Looked up from germline, CDR1 is SGHDT and CDR2 is YYEEEE. CDR3 sequence (DNA): TGTGCCAGCAGCTTGAGAACAGGTTCGATATTGGAGACCCAGTACTTC. This sequence encodes CASSLRTGSILETQYF.

The rearrangement joins TRBV18 to TRBJ2-1; TRBD1 might be the D (6 bases). The V and J ends lost 3 bases and 8 bases respectively, with 11 bases between them. Germline V gives CDR1 KGHSH, CDR2 LQKENI. The CDR3 covers 13 residues. The CDR3 sequence is CASSPTGQDEQFF. The DNA of the CDR3 is TGTGCCAGCTCACCCACAGGGCAAGATGAGCAGTTCTTC. Full variable domain (outside the CDR3, taken from reference TRBV18 and TRBJ2-1): NAGVMQNPRHLVRRRGQEARLRCSPMKGHSHVYWYRQLPEEGLKFMVYLQKENIIDESGMPKERFSAEFPKEGPSILRIQQVVRGDSAAYFCASSPTGQDEQFFGPGTRLTVL.

The V and J genes are TRBV7-9 and TRBJ1-2; tentative D call: TRBD1 (5 bases). This CDR3 comprises 12 residues. The V gene lost 1 base and the J gene lost 8 bases, with 8 bases spanning the gap. Germline V gives CDR1 SEHNR, CDR2 FQNEAQ (reference sequence). The CDR3 spells CASSLVRGGYTF. The CDR3, as DNA: TGTGCCAGCAGCTTAGTTAGGGGCGGCTACACCTTC.

J is TRBJ1-1 and V is TRBV5-8; D is perhaps TRBD1 (5 bases). CDR1 and CDR2 (germline): SGHTS, YDEGEE. Trimming removed 1 base at V and 1 base at J, with 5 bases between. The CDR3 covers 13 residues. The DNA for the CDR3 is TGTGCCAGCAGCTTGACAGGGAACACTGAAGCTTTCTTT. Protein: CASSLTGNTEAFF.

The chain is built from TRBV2 and TRBJ2-3, with TRBD1 identical over 8 bases. The V gene end was trimmed by 6 bases and the J gene end by 2 bases; junction bases not matched to a gene: 7. Germline V gives CDR1 SNHLY, CDR2 FYNNEI. The CDR3 runs 15 residues. The CDR3 loop reads CASRDREEDTDTQYF. The CDR3 bases are TGTGCCAGCAGGGACAGGGAGGAGGACACAGATACGCAGTATTTT. The entire variable domain, with the rest obtained from reference TRBV2 and TRBJ2-3, is as follows: EPEVTQTPSHQVTQMGQEVILRCVPISNHLYFYWYRQILGQKVEFLVSFYNNEISEKSEIFDDQFSVERPDGSNFTLKIRSTKLEDSAMYFCASRDREEDTDTQYFGPGTRLTVL.

The chain employs TRBV25-1 and TRBJ1-3, with a tentative D call TRBD1 (5 bases). V was clipped by 7 bases and J by 4 bases, with 11 bases between them. This CDR3 comprises 13 residues. CDR1 is MGHDK, CDR2 SYGVNS, per germline. CDR3 residues: CASTGGSGNTIYF. CDR3 bases: TGTGCCAGCACTGGGGGGTCAGGAAACACCATATATTTT. The variable domain in full, with the rest retrieved from reference TRBV25-1 and TRBJ1-3, is EADIYQTPRYLVIGTGKKITLECSQTMGHDKMYWYQQDPGMELHLIHYSYGVNSTEKGDLSSESTVSRIRTEHFPLTLESARPSHTSQYLCASTGGSGNTIYFGEGSWLTVV.

The chain recombines TRBV28 with TRBJ2-2; 10 positions agree with TRBD1. The CDR3 length is 18 residues. Germline V CDR1 and CDR2: MDHEN, SYDVKM. The V and J ends lost 3 bases and 3 bases, in that order; junction bases with no gene match: 10. This CDR3 is CASSLPMRGTGDTGELFF. The CDR3 bases are TGTGCCAGCAGTTTGCCCATGCGGGGGACAGGGGACACCGGGGAGCTGTTTTTT.

This rearrangement joins TRBV27 to TRBJ1-5; a weak D match, TRBD1 (5 bases). The CDR3 is 14 residues long. Germline lookup yields CDR1 MNHEY and CDR2 SMNVEV (reference sequence). V was clipped by 4 bases and J by 3 bases, with 10 bases between them. CDR3 region: CASSSAGNNQPQHF. The CDR3 DNA reads as TGTGCCAGCAGTTCAGCAGGGAACAATCAGCCCCAGCATTTT.

This sequence joins TRBV5-1 and TRBJ2-7, with 16 bases that match TRBD2. After removal of 3 bases from V and 6 bases from J, the junction contained 6 bases not matched to a gene. The CDR3 is made up of 16 amino acids. Germline lookup yields CDR1 SGHRS and CDR2 YFSETQ. CDR3 in amino acids: CASSWGTSGGAGEQYF. CDR3 DNA sequence: TGCGCCAGCAGCTGGGGGACTAGCGGGGGGGCCGGCGAGCAGTACTTC.

This clone was counted a few times. V usage is TRBV27 and J usage is TRBJ1-5; possibly TRBD1 for D (6 bases). Per germline, CDR1 MNHEY and CDR2 SMNVEV (reference sequence). The V end lost 6 bases, the J end lost 1 base, and 19 bases lay between the germline ends. The CDR3 is 17 residues long. CDR3 sequence reads: CASSRRGGAYSNQPQHF. CDR3 coding DNA: TGTGCCAGCAGCAGGAGGGGGGGCGCTTACAGCAATCAGCCCCAGCATTTT.

The chain combines TRBV6-5 with TRBJ2-2, with 10 bases aligning to TRBD2. The CDR3 covers 15 residues. Germline lookup yields CDR1 MNHEY and CDR2 SVGAGI. After removal of 6 bases from V and 3 bases from J, the junction contained 4 bases not matched to a gene. CDR3 loop: CASSQGLADTGELFF. The CDR3 DNA sequence: TGTGCCAGCAGCCAAGGACTAGCGGACACCGGGGAGCTGTTTTTT.

This chain links TRBV7-3 with TRBJ1-2, with 8 nucleotides matching TRBD1. Looked up from germline, CDR1 is SGHTA and CDR2 is FQGTGA. The V segment lost 6 bases and the J segment 3 bases; nucleotides outside the gene matches: 6. This CDR3 is 14 amino acids long. The CDR3 spells CASSNGQGYYGYTF. The DNA of the CDR3 is TGTGCCAGCAGTAACGGACAGGGATACTATGGCTACACCTTC.

V gene TRBV14 combines with J gene TRBJ1-4; D possibly corresponds to TRBD1 (5 bases). Germline values: CDR1 SGHDN, CDR2 FVKESK. V shed 1 base and J shed 6 bases, with 9 bases lying between them. The CDR3 totals 14 residues. CDR3 in DNA: TGTGCCAGCAGCCAAGCTGGCAGGGATGAAAAACTGTTTTTT. Its protein is CASSQAGRDEKLFF.

V is TRBV19 and J is TRBJ2-1; D may be TRBD2 (6 bases). Germline V gene lookup returns CDR1 LNHDA and CDR2 SQIVND (reference sequence). V was shortened by 3 bases and J by 2 bases, with 14 bases between the two germline ends. The CDR3 runs to 16 residues. DNA for the CDR3: TGTGCCAGTAGTATTTCTTGGGGGGAACCCTACAATGAGCAGTTCTTC. Its translation: CASSISWGEPYNEQFF.

CDR3 in DNA: TGCGCCAGCAGCCAAAAGGAGTGGATCGGAGAGACCCAGTACTTC. It codes for CASSQKEWIGETQYF. The J gene is TRBJ2-5, the V gene TRBV4-1; D is undetermined. CDR1 and CDR2 from the germline V gene are MGHRA and YSYEKL. This CDR3 has 15 residues. V lost 2 bases and J lost 4, with 14 bases in between.

V is TRBV9 and J is TRBJ2-1; 8 bases line up with TRBD2. Germline V CDR1 and CDR2: SGDLS, YYNGEE. The length of the CDR3 is 15 residues. Trimming removed 4 bases from V and 4 bases from J; junction bases left unmatched: 7. The CDR3 here is CASSSGGTRYNEQFF. The CDR3 DNA reads as TGTGCCAGCAGCTCCGGCGGGACTAGGTACAATGAGCAGTTCTTC.

The chain carries TRBV10-3 and TRBJ2-7, with 8 bases fitting TRBD1. The V gene end was trimmed by 2 bases and the J gene end by 1 base; junction bases not matched to a gene: 1. This CDR3 comprises 14 residues. Germline CDR1 and CDR2: ENHRY and SYGVKD. CDR3 nucleotides: TGTGCCATCAGTGAGGGGGACAGGTCCTACGAGCAGTACTTC. Amino acids: CAISEGDRSYEQYF.

This chain links TRBV2 with TRBJ1-5, with D uncertain. This CDR3 region has 11 residues. Trimming shortened V by 6 bases and J by 3 bases, and 3 bases separated the two germline ends. Germline lookup yields CDR1 SNHLY and CDR2 FYNNEI. The CDR3 is CASRYNQPQHF. The CDR3 DNA is TGTGCCAGCAGGTACAATCAGCCCCAGCATTTT.

This chain connects TRBV5-1 to TRBJ1-5, with 9 bases that match TRBD1. In germline, CDR1 is SGHRS, CDR2 YFSETQ. J lost 5 bases, V lost 1 base, and 4 bases had no gene match. The CDR3 is 15 amino acids. DNA for the CDR3: TGCGCCAGCAGCTTGACAGGGGGCCGTGATCAGCCCCAGCATTTT. Translating gives CASSLTGGRDQPQHF.

The rearrangement uses TRBV29-1 and TRBJ2-2, with D tentatively TRBD1 (5 bases). Trimming took 4 bases from V and 4 from J, leaving 13 bases between them. Germline-derived CDR1 and CDR2 are SQVTM and ANQGSEA. There are 14 residues in the CDR3. In nucleotides, the CDR3 is TGCAGCGTTGGGGCAGGGTATGGCACCGGGGAGCTGTTTTTT. Amino acids: CSVGAGYGTGELFF.

The genes are TRBV15 and TRBJ1-1, with D unresolved. V was clipped by 5 bases and J by 2 bases, with 9 bases between them. Looked up from germline, CDR1 is LNHNV and CDR2 is YYDKDF (reference sequence). The CDR3 runs to 13 residues. DNA for the CDR3: TGTGCCACCAGCGCACAGTCAAACACTGAAGCTTTCTTT. Its protein product is CATSAQSNTEAFF.